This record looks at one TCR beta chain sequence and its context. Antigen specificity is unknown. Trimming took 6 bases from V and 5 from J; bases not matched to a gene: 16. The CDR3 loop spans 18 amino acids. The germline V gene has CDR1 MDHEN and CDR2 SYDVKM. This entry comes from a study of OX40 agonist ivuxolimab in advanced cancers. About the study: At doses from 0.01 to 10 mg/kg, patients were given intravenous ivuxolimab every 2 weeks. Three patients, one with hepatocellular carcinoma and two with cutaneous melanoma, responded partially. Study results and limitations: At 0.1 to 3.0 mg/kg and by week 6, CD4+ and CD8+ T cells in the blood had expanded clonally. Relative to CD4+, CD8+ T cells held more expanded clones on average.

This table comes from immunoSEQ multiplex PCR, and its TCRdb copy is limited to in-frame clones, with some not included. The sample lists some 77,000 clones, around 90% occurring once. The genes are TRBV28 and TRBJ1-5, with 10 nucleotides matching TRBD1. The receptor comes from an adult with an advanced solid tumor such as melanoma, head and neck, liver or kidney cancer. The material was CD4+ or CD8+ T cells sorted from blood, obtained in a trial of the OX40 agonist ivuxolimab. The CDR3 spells CASRPRIGDRGFDQPQHF. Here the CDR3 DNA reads TGTGCCAGCAGACCTCGGATTGGGGACAGGGGTTTCGATCAGCCCCAGCATTTT.